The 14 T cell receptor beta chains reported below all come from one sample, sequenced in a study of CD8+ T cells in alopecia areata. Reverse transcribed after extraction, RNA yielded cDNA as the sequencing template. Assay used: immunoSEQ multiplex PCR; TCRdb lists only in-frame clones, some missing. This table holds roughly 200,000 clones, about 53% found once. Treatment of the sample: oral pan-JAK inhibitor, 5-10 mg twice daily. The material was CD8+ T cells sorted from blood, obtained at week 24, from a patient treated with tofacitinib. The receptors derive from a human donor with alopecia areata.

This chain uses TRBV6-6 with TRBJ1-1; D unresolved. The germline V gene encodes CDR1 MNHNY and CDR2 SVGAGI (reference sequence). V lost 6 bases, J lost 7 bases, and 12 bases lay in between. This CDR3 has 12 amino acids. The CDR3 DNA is TGTGCCAGCAGGGAACAGAAAAATGAAGCTTTCTTT. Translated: CASREQKNEAFF.

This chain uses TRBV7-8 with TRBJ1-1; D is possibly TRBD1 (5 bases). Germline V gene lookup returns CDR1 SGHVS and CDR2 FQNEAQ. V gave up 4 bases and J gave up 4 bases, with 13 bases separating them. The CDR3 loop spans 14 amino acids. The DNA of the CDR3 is TGTGCCAGCAGCTGGGCGAGCGGGGGCACTGAAGCTTTCTTT. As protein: CASSWASGGTEAFF.

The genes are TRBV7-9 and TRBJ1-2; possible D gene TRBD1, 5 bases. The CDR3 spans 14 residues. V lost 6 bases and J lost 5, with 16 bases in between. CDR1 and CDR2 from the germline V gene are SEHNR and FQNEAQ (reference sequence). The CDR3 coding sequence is TGTGCCAGCAGTTCCGGACATACCCCGTATGGCTACACCTTC. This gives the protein CASSSGHTPYGYTF.

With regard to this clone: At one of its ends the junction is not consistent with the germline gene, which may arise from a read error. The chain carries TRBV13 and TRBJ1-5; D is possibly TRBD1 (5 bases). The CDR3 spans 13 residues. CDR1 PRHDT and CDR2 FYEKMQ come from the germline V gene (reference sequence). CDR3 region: CANSLGRGKPQHF. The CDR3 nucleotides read TGTGCCAACAGCTTAGGAAGGGGAAAGCCCCAGCATTTT.

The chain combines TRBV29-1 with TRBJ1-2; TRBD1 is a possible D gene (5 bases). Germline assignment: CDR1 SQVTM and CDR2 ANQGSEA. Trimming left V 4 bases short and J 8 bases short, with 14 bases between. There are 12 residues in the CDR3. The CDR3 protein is CSVVLQGYGYTF. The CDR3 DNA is TGCAGCGTTGTACTGCAGGGTTACGGCTACACCTTC.

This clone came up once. The CDR3 DNA is TGTGCCAGCAGCTTAGCCGAACCCTCGCAGTTCTTC. This sequence encodes CASSLAEPSQFF. This sequence joins TRBV7-9 and TRBJ2-1, with no clear D. The CDR3 is 12 residues long. CDR1 SEHNR and CDR2 FQNEAQ come from the germline V gene (reference sequence). V was trimmed by 0 bases and J by 12 bases, leaving 9 bases between them.

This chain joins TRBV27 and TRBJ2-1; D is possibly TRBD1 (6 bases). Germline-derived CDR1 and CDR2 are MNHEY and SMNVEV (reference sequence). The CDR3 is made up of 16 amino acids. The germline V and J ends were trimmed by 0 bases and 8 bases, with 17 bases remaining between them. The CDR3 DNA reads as TGTGCCAGCAGTTTATCAACAGGGAGCCCTCGGGATGAGCAGTTCTTC. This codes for CASSLSTGSPRDEQFF.

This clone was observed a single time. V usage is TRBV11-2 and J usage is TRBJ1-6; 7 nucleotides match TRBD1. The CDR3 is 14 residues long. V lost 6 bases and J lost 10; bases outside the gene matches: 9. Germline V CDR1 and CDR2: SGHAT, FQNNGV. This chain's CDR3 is CASRSGQSMSPLHF. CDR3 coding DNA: TGTGCCAGCAGGTCGGGACAGTCTATGTCACCCCTCCACTTT.

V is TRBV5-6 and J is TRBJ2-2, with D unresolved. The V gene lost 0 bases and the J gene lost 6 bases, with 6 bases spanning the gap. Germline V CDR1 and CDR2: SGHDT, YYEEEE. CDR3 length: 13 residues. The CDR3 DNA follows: TGTGCCAGCAGCTTGGAGCCTTCCGGGGAGCTGTTTTTT. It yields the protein CASSLEPSGELFF.

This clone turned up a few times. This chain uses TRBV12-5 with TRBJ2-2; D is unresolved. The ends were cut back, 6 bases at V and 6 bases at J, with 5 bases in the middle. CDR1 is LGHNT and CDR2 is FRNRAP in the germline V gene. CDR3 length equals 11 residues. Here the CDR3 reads CASGRSGELFF. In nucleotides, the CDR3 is TGTGCTAGTGGCAGGTCCGGGGAGCTGTTTTTT.

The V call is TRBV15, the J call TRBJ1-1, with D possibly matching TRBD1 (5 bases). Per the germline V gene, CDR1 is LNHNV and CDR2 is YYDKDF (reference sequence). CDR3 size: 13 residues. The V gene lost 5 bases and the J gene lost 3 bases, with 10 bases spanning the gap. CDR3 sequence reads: CATSYRMDTEAFF. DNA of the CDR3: TGTGCCACCAGCTACAGGATGGACACTGAAGCTTTCTTT.

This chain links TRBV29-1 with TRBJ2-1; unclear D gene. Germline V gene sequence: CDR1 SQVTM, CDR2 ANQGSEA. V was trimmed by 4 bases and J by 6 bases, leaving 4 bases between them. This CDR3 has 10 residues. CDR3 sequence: CSVGPNEQFF. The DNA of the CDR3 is TGCAGCGTTGGACCCAATGAGCAGTTCTTC.

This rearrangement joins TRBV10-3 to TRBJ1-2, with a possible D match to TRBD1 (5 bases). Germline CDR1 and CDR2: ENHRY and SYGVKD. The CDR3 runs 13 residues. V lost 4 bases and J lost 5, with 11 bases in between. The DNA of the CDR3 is TGTGCCATCAGTGCATCGAAGGGGTATGGCTACACCTTC. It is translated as CAISASKGYGYTF.

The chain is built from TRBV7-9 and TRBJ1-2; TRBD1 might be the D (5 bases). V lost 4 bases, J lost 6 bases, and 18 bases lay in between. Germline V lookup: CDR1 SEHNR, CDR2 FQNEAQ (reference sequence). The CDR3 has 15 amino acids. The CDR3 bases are TGTGCCAGCAGCTCCACCATAGACAGCCAGGATGGCTACACCTTC. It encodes CASSSTIDSQDGYTF.